The TCR beta chain under discussion was sequenced for a study of blood T cells in healthy people across ages. The CDR3 sequence is 12 residues long. Trimming took 0 bases from V and 7 from J, leaving 8 bases between them. Germline V gives CDR1 DFQATT, CDR2 SNEGSKA (reference sequence). Notes on this clonotype: The antigen remains undetermined.

Whole-study results and caveats: In these data, TCR beta diversity tracked strongly with naive T cell percentage. Getting older went along with TCR beta diversity per million T cells dropping roughly linearly. Versus aged donors, long-lived donors had higher diversity and more naive CD4+ cells.

The individuals who served as donors were healthy Caucasians living in Russia, aged about 6 to 95. Together with a sample-barcoded 5' primer, a J-beta primer mix was included in a second PCR lasting about 6 to 12 cycles. TCRdb passed the 5' RACE reads through MiXCR, listing each CDR3 protein once. The data contain hundreds of thousands of distinct CDR3 sequences, about 62% of them seen just once; the ten biggest clones take up approximately 23%. The sequence was collected from a man younger than 45 in good health. What was sequenced was blood. This sequence joins TRBV20-1 and TRBJ2-3; D is unresolved. CDR3 loop: CSARDPRYTQYF. The CDR3 DNA sequence: TGCAGTGCTAGAGATCCCCGATATACGCAGTATTTT.